This T cell receptor (beta chain) was documented in a study of shared clonotypes between healthy human individuals (dated by TCRdb to about 2020). About the full investigation: A few men and a couple of women, aged 18 to 49 years, made up the cohort. To estimate repertoire size and how much clonotypes are shared between individuals, the study performed deep sequencing of blood TCR repertoires from about five healthy adults. Per donor, three plates each were used for CD4 naive and CD4 memory, two for CD8 naive, and one for CD8 memory. Different laboratories and diverse techniques were used to prepare libraries and sequence TCR repertoires, to increase sequencing depth and limit assay-specific biases. Each donor's leukapheresis produced roughly between about 0.85 and 10 billion PBMCs. Results the study describes overall, beyond this receptor: Larger estimated clonotype richness was generally found for naive subsets than for memory subsets. Compared with non-shared clonotypes, clonotypes shared by all four sorted-subset donors had higher generation probabilities. Sampling was restricted to blood, and TCR repertoires in tissue are likely to differ from TCR repertoires in blood. Pairwise subsampling indicated that sequencing depth was expected to affect the degree of clonotype sharing among donors. The genetic and exposure-history diversity represented was limited by the small number of donors. Sharing across four donors was observed for 4.5% to 6.5% of naive CD4, less than 4% of naive CD8, 2.3% of memory CD4, and less than 0.45% of memory CD8 clonotypes. Rarefaction of sorted-subset datasets indicated incomplete sequencing despite the large sequencing depth.

Clipping removes 6 bases from V and 3 bases from J, with 6 as the unmatched junction base count. From its cysteine to its phenylalanine, the CDR3 spans 13 amino acids. The CDR3 DNA has 39 bases and is translated from base 1. CDR1 and CDR2 (SQVTM, ANQGSEA) derive from the germline V gene. Donors were healthy HIV-negative adults with no recently reported acute infections or vaccinations. Every donor was a Caucasian adult residing in Nashville, Tennessee, USA. CD4+ T cells were enriched by magnetic negative selection, after which naive cells were positively selected on CD45RA and the negative fraction was taken as the memory subset. After blood collection by leukapheresis, PBMCs were isolated using Ficoll-Histopaque density gradient centrifugation and then cryopreserved in the vapor phase of liquid nitrogen. Analytical flow cytometry was used to check the purity and quantity of each magnetically sorted T cell population. Genomic DNA was isolated from every sorted fraction and measured by UV absorbance on a Nanodrop 2000c.

Using the deep immunoSEQ assay, TCR CDR3 regions were amplified from genomic DNA by multiplex PCR. For each cell subset, the extracted genomic DNA was distributed evenly across all wells of several immunoSEQ 96-well plates, and each plate served as one replicate. Each replicate PCR for sorted subsets received 200 ng genomic DNA, equal to roughly 29,000 T cell genomes. Purified libraries were quantified with a Qubit 3.0 fluorometer, sized on a Bioanalyzer 2100, and re-quantified with the KAPA Library Quantification kit. A separate single-read 150-cycle Illumina NextSeq 550 flow cell was used to sequence each immunoSEQ 96-well plate. The authors processed their data as follows. Because the immunoSEQ output held only junctional sequences and lacked quality scores, the filtering could not match the filtering applied to full-length reads. Sequences were annotated with PyIR, a Python wrapper for IgBLAST v1.9, and V/J genes and CDR3 were assigned using IMGT germline references. Reads with weak V/J assignments (E-value above 1e-6), missing CDR3, stop codons, out-of-frame junctions, or ambiguous translated residues were removed. V3J clonotypes were defined as sequences sharing the same inferred V gene, J gene, and CDR3 amino acid sequence. Percentage overlap between repertoires was computed as shared unique clonotypes divided by the size of the smaller repertoire. Richness of each repertoire was evaluated using RTK rarefaction, the Chao1 estimator, and Recon v2.1 estimates of unobserved clonotypes. OLGA was used to compute generation probabilities for all TCRbeta clonotypes that the gDNA method yielded from a handful of donors. TCRdb took over this immuneACCESS table, retaining in-frame rearrangements with V and J assigned. Such tables are incomplete; in checked studies, under half of the missing clones stem from an unresolved V gene, and the remainder is unexplained. V and J calls and clone size are as listed in that table; D and trimming were resolved from the DNA. The sample profile shows fewer than 3 million clones; less than 95% of them were found once. Around 0.35% of the sample is taken by the ten largest.

Points on this clone: Its antigen is unknown. Per-base quality was not reported, and no clone a single base away is much larger than it.

The receptor comes from a man aged 18-30 years in good health. Some clones in this sample may be carry-over from other donors' samples. The V and J genes are TRBV29-1 and TRBJ2-5; 8 middle bases align to TRBD1. Sequences were obtained from naive CD4+ T cells from PBMCs. In light of the paper, this sample's cell subset or site label describes: CD45RA+ positively selected. The sequenced DNA: TGCAGCGTATACGGACAGGGCGAAGAGACCCAGTACTTC. It is translated as CSVYGQGEETQYF. Where the CDR3 stops, the reference TRBV29-1 and TRBJ2-5 genes take over; the full variable domain is SAVISQKPSRDICQRGTSLTIQCQVDSQVTMMFWYRQQPGQSLTLIATANQGSEATYESGFVIDKFPISRPNLTFSTLTVSNMSPEDSSIYLCSVYGQGEETQYFGPGTRLLVL.